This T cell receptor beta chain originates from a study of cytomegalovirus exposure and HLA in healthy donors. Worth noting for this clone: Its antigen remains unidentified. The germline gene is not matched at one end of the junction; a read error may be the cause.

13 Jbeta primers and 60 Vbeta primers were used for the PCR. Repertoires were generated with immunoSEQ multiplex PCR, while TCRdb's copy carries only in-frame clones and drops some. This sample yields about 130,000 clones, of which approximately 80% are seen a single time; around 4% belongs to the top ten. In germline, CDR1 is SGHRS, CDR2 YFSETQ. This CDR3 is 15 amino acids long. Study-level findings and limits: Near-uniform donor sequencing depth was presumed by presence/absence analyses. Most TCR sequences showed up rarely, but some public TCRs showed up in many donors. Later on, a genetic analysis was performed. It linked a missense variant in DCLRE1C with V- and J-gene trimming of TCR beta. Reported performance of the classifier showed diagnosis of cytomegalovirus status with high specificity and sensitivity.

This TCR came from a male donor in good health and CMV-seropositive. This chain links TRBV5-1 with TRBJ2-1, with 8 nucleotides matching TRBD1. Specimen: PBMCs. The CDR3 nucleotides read TGCGCCAGCAGCTTACCGGGACAGGTTTACAATGGGCAGTTCTTC. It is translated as CASSLPGQVYNGQFF.